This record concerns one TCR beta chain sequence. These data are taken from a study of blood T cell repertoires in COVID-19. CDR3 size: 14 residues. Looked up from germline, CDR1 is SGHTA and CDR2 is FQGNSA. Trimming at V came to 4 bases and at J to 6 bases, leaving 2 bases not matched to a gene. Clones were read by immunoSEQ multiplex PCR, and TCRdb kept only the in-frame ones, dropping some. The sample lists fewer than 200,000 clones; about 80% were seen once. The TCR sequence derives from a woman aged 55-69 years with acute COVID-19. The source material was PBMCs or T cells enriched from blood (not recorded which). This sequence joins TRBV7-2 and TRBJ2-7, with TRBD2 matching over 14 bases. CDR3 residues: CASSSGLAGAEQYF. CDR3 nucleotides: TGTGCCAGCAGCTCGGGACTAGCGGGAGCCGAGCAGTACTTC.